What follows describes a single T cell receptor (beta chain). Its antigen remains unidentified. Qualities for individual bases were not recorded, and no much larger clone is one base off. In the germline V gene (reference sequence), CDR1 corresponds to DFQATT and CDR2 to SNEGSKA. The CDR3 starts with the cysteine, ends with the phenylalanine, and has 12 residues. Solely the CDR3 DNA is kept, with 36 bases framed from the first base. TCRdb lists the instrument as Illumina HiSeq 2500. First-strand cDNA was synthesized using Superscript III and a set of TRAV- and TRBV-specific primers, so that both TCRalpha and TCRbeta chains were covered. TCRs were amplified with Phusion for about 18 PCR cycles using a constant-region primer together with the adapter attached to the V primers. Amplification of the isolated mRNA was done with the MessageAmp II aRNA Amplification Kit, which involved an approximately 15-hour in vitro transcription at 37 degrees C. The Dynabeads mRNA DIRECT Purification Kit was used to isolate mRNA for TCR sequencing. A second roughly 25-cycle Phusion PCR added indexed Illumina adapters, and products were purified with AMPure XP beads. In the paper's pipeline: Using custom Perl scripts, TCR sequences that encoded the same protein were pooled, out-of-frame sequences were dropped, and the abundance of each clonotype was calculated. The analysis excluded TCR sequences that were supported by just one read. Shannon entropy, Gini index, clonality, richness, and the frequency of TCRs shared between repertoires were included as repertoire metrics. Clones were called with MiXCR by TCRdb after fastp trimmed the public reads at Q25, and only in-frame beta chains were retained. When rows share a CDR3 protein, they turn into one entry using the most common DNA and genes. TCRdb assigned the V and J calls; the authors' analysis was not used. This sample has some 39,000 distinct CDR3 sequences in its table, and less than 40% of those were observed once. The ten biggest clones cover 3.7% of the sample.

The sample belongs to a study of low-dose radiotherapy and immunotherapy resistance in tumors (dated by TCRdb to 2021 to 2024). Regarding the complete study: In Cohort 1, each fraction delivered 0.5 Gy every 2 weeks, and the prescribed total PTV dose was 6.5 Gy. In Cohort 2, 1 Gy per fraction was delivered every two weeks, for a total of 13 Gy over 26 weeks. Patients were given nivolumab as a 240 mg flat dose every two weeks and ipilimumab at 1 mg/kg every six weeks, with both drugs delivered intravenously. Cyclophosphamide 200 mg/m2 was given intravenously every two weeks, one day before each radiation and immunotherapy administration. Aspirin 300 mg was taken orally once daily by patients for four cycles, starting on cycle 1 day 1. No randomization into treatment groups was done for the people taking part in the trial. Eight patients were included in the translational analysis, namely three from the first dose cohort plus the first five from the second dose cohort.

The time point label for this specimen denotes: before trial treatment. The donors came from RACIN, which was a single-arm phase I dose-escalation trial that paired nivolumab and ipilimumab with aspirin, low-dose cyclophosphamide and low-dose radiotherapy. Eligible patients had advanced, TIL-negative solid tumors. The source was PBMCs, collected before treatment. The V and J genes are TRBV20-1 and TRBJ2-1; the junction holds 7 bases that match TRBD2. The sequence came from a male donor with gallbladder cancer. The DNA reads as follows: TGCAGCGGGGGGTTGCGGTCCAATGAGCAGTTCTTC. Its translation reads: CSGGLRSNEQFF.